The table lists the clone carrying this T cell receptor beta chain with a count of one. In the original processing: Amplification of reference gene primers was used by the study to estimate nucleated cell counts. Measured with immunoSEQ multiplex PCR; TCRdb has only the in-frame clones, and not every one. The V and J calls and clone size were taken over from that table, and D and trimming were inferred from the DNA. The sample lists 250,000 to 300,000 clones, 86% occurring once. The sample originates from a study of blood T cell repertoires in COVID-19. As for the study in general: Spain, Italy and the United States supplied samples that represented acute and convalescent COVID-19. In each case, the material was cDNA or gDNA derived from T cells, B-cell-depleted T cells, or PBMCs.

Sequenced input: peripheral blood. The sequence derives from a man between 18 and 35 years old with active or convalescent COVID-19.

The CDR3 protein is CARSQNQPQHF. In DNA, the CDR3 is TGTGCCAGAAGCCAAAATCAGCCCCAGCATTTT. V and J are TRBV5-3 and TRBJ1-5, with unresolved D. TRBV5-3 is labeled an ORF, and its function is uncertain. CDR3 length equals 11 residues. V gave up 4 bases and J gave up 4 bases, with 3 bases separating them.